These T cell receptor beta chains were read from a single sample in a study of T-cell memory formation after mild COVID-19. In TCRdb, the 5' RACE reads were re-called with MiXCR into one record per CDR3 protein. Of a few hundred thousand distinct CDR3 sequences listed, 20% to 25% are singletons. The source material was PBMCs or a T cell subset sorted from them (not recorded which). These receptors were obtained from a man aged 18-30 years who had mild COVID-19 (a few samples of this study predate the infection). Cell type and time point are not known. Each CDR3 is given with its conserved first and last residue. Fields, in order: clone size, V gene, D gene, J gene, CDR3 DNA, CDR3 protein. A D gene is named only where the DNA matches it firmly. The listing skips clone size in some rows; elsewhere it reads once, few, many or a size class.

-	TRBV27	TRBD1	TRBJ1-2	TGTGCCAGCAGTTTTGCACCGACAGGGTCTTATGGCTACACCTTC	CASSFAPTGSYGYTF
-	TRBV12-3/TRBV12-4	TRBD1	TRBJ2-6	TGTGCCACCGACAGGGAGGCCAACGTCCTGACTTTC	CATDREANVLTF
few	TRBV7-9	TRBD1	TRBJ1-1	TGTGCCAGCAGCGCAGATAGAATGGACAGGGACACTGAAGCTTTCTTT	CASSADRMDRDTEAFF
-	TRBV7-6	TRBD1	TRBJ1-6	TGTGCCAGCAGCTCCACTCCTCGGACAGGGAATTCACCCCTCCACTTT	CASSSTPRTGNSPLHF
-	TRBV7-2	-	TRBJ1-2	TGTGCCAGCAGCTTTAGTCAGGGACAAAGCTACACCTTC	CASSFSQGQSYTF
few	TRBV7-7	-	TRBJ1-1	TGTGCTAGCAGCCCAGCTTTTGGTTTGAACACTGAAGCTTTCTTT	CASSPAFGLNTEAFF
-	TRBV2	-	TRBJ1-2	TGTGCCAGCAGTCTCCTTTTAATCCAGGATGGCTACACCTTC	CASSLLLIQDGYTF
-	TRBV7-9	-	TRBJ2-5	TGTGCCAGCAGCCTCACCGGGGGCACGGAGACCCAGTACTTC	CASSLTGGTETQYF
few	TRBV7-9	TRBD2	TRBJ2-3	TGTGCCAGCAGCTGGGAGGGGTATACGCAGTATTTT	CASSWEGYTQYF
-	TRBV7-2	TRBD1	TRBJ1-5	TGTGCCAGCAGCGACAGGGGGACTCAGCCCCAGCATTTT	CASSDRGTQPQHF
-	TRBV7-2	-	TRBJ2-7	TGTGCCAGCGCCCCAACGGGGAATAGGTACGAGCAGTACTTC	CASAPTGNRYEQYF
few	TRBV7-9	TRBD1	TRBJ2-5	TGTGCCAGCAGCCGGACGGGACAGGGGGCCGGAGAGACCCAGTACTTC	CASSRTGQGAGETQYF
few	TRBV7-9	-	TRBJ2-5	TGTGCCAGCAGCTCAACCAGGACAGCTCCTCAAGAGACCCAGTACTTC	CASSSTRTAPQETQYF
-	TRBV7-2	TRBD1	TRBJ2-1	TGTGCCAGCAGCCGTTTTTCGGGACAGACTAACAATGAGCAGTTCTTC	CASSRFSGQTNNEQFF
few	TRBV10-3	-	TRBJ2-2	TGTGCCATCAGTGAGCTGGGGCCCGGGACGGAGAACACCGGGGAGCTGTTTTTT	CAISELGPGTENTGELFF
few	TRBV20-1	-	TRBJ2-3	TGCAGTGCTAGATGGGGGGACCTGGGCACAGATACGCAGTATTTT	CSARWGDLGTDTQYF
few	TRBV2	-	TRBJ2-2	TGTGCCAGCAGTGAAGCGAGGGCCAACACCGGGGAGCTGTTTTTT	CASSEARANTGELFF
-	TRBV4-2	TRBD1	TRBJ1-1	TGTGCCAGCAGCCAAGAGAACGGAGGGGGCCACACTGAAGCTTTCTTT	CASSQENGGGHTEAFF
few	TRBV20-1	TRBD1	TRBJ2-1	TGCAGTGCTCTCAGGGGGTTCAACAATGAGCAGTTCTTC	CSALRGFNNEQFF